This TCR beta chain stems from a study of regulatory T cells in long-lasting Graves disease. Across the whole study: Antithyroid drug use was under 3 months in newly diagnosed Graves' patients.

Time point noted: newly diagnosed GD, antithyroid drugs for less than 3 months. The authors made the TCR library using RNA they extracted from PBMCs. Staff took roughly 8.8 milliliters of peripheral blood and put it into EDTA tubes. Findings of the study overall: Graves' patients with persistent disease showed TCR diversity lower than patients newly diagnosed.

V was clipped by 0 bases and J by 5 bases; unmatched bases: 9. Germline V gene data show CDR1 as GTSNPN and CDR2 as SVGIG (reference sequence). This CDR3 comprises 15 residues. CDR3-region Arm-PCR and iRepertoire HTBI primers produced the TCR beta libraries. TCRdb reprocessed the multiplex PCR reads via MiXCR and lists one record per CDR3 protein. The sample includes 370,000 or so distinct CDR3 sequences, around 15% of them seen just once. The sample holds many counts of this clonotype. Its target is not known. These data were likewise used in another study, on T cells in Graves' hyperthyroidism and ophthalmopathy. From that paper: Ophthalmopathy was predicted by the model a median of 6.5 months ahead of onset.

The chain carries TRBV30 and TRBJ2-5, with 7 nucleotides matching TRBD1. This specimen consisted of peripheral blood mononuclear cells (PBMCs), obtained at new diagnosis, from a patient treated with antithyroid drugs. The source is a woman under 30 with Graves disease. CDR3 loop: CAWSVRQGVRETQYF. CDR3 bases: TGTGCCTGGAGTGTACGGCAGGGGGTGCGTGAGACCCAGTACTTC.